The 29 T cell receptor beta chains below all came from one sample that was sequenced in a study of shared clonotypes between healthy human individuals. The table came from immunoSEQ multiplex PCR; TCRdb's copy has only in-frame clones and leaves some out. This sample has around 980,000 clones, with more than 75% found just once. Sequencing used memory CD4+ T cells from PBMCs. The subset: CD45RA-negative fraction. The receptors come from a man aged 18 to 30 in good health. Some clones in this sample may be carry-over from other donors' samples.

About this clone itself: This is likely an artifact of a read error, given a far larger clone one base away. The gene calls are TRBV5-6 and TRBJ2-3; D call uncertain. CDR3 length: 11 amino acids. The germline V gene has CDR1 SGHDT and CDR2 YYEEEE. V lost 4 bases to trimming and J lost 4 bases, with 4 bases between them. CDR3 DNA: TGTGCCAGCAGCGTTTCAGATACGCAGTATTTT. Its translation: CASSVSDTQYF.

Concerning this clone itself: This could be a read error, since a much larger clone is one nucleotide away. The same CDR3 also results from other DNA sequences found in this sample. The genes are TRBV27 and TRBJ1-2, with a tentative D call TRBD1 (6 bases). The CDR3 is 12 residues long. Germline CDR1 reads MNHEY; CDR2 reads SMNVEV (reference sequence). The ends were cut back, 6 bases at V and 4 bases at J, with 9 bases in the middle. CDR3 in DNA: TGTGCCAGCAGCCTACAGGGCTATGGCTACACCTTC. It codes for CASSLQGYGYTF.

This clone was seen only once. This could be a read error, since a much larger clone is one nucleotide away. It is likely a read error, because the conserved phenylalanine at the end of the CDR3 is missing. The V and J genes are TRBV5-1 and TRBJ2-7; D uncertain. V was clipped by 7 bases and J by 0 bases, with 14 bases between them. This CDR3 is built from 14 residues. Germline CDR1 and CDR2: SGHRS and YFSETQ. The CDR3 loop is CASRRVQSSYEQYL. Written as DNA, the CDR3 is TGCGCCAGCCGACGGGTACAGAGCTCCTACGAGCAGTACCTC.

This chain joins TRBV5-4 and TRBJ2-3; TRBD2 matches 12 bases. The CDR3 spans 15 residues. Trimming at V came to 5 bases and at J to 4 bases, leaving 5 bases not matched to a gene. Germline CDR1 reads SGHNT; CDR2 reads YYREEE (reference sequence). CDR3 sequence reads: CASSAGLAGADTQYF. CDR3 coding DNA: TGTGCCAGCAGTGCGGGACTAGCGGGCGCAGATACGCAGTATTTT. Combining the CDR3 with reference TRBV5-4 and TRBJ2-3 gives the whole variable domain ETGVTQSPTHLIKTRGQQVTLRCSSQSGHNTVSWYQQALGQGPQFIFQYYREEENGRGNFPPRFSGLQFPNYSSELNVNALELDDSALYLCASSAGLAGADTQYFGPGTRLTVL.

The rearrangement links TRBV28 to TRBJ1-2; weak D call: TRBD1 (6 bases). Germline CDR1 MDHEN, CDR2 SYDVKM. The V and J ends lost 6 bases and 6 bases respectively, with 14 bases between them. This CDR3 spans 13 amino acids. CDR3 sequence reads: CASSIPTGHGYTF. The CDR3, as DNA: TGTGCCAGCAGCATACCGACAGGCCATGGCTACACCTTC.

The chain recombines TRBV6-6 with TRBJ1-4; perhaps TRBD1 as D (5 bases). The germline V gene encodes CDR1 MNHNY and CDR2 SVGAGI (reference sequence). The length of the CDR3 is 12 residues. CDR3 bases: TGTGTCGCGTGGGGGAGGAGGGAAAAACTGTTTTTT. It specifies CVAWGRREKLFF.

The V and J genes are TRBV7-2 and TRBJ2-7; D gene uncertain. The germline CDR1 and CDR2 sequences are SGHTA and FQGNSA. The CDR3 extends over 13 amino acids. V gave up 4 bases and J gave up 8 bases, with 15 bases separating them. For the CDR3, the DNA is TGTGCCAGCAGCTCCGAGTTCGCTACTAAGCAGTACTTC. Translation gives CASSSEFATKQYF.

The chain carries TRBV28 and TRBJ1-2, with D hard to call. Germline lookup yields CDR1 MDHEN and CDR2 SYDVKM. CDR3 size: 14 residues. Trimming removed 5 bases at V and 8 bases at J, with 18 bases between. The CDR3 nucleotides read TGTGCCAGCAGTCTAATAGGGCTAGTAAGCGGCTACACCTTC. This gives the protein CASSLIGLVSGYTF.

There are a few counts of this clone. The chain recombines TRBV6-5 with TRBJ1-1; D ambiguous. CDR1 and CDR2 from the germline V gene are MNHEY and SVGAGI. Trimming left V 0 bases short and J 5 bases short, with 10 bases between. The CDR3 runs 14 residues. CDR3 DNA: TGTGCCAGCAGTTACTCCGGACCGCGAACTGAAGCTTTCTTT. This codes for CASSYSGPRTEAFF.

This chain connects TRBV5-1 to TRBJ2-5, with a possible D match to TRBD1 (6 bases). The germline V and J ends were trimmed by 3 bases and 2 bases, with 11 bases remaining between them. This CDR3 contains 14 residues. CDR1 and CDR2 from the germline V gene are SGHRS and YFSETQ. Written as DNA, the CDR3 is TGCGCCAGCAGCTGGGGGACAATTCAAGAGACCCAGTACTTC. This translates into CASSWGTIQETQYF.

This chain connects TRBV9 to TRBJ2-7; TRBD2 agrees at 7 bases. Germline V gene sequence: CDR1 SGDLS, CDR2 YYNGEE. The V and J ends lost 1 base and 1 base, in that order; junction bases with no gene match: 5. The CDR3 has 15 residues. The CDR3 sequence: CASSVLDGRSYEQYF. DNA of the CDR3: TGTGCCAGCAGCGTACTGGACGGGAGGTCCTACGAGCAGTACTTC. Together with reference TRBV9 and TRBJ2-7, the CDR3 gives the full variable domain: DSGVTQTPKHLITATGQRVTLRCSPRSGDLSVYWYQQSLDQGLQFLIQYYNGEERAKGNILERFSAQQFPDLHSELNLSSLELGDSALYFCASSVLDGRSYEQYFGPGTRLTVT.

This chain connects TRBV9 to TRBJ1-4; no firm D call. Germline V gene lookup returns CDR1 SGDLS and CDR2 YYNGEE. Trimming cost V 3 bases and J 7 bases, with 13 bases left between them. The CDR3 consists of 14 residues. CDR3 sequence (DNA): TGTGCCAGCAGCGCTGACGCATACTCTGAAAAACTGTTTTTT. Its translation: CASSADAYSEKLFF. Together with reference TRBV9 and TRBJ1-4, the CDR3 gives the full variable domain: DSGVTQTPKHLITATGQRVTLRCSPRSGDLSVYWYQQSLDQGLQFLIQYYNGEERAKGNILERFSAQQFPDLHSELNLSSLELGDSALYFCASSADAYSEKLFFGSGTQLSVL.

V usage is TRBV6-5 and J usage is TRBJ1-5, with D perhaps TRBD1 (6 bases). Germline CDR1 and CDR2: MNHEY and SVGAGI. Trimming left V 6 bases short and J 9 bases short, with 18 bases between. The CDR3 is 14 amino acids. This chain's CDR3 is CASSRQVEDPPQHF. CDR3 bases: TGTGCCAGCAGCCGACAGGTGGAAGATCCGCCCCAGCATTTT.

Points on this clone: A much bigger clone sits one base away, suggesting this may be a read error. CDR3 sequence reads: CASSVGTDTQHF. The CDR3 coding sequence is TGTGCCAGCAGCGTAGGGACAGATACGCAGCATTTT. The chain recombines TRBV9 with TRBJ2-3; D is perhaps TRBD1 (6 bases). The J call may not be correct, given that the DNA end is closer to TRBJ1-5. Germline CDR1 SGDLS, CDR2 YYNGEE. The CDR3 spans 12 residues.

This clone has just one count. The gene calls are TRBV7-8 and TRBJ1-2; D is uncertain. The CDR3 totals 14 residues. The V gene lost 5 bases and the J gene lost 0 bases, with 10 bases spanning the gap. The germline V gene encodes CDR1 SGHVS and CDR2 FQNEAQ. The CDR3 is CASSALTTNYGYTF. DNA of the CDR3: TGTGCCAGCAGCGCCCTAACAACTAACTATGGCTACACCTTC.

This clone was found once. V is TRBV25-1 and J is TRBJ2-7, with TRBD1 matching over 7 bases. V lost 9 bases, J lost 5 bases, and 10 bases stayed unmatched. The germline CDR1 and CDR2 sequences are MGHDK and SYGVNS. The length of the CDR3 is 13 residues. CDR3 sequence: CASRDSIKNEQYF. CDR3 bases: TGTGCCAGTAGGGACAGCATTAAGAACGAGCAGTACTTC.

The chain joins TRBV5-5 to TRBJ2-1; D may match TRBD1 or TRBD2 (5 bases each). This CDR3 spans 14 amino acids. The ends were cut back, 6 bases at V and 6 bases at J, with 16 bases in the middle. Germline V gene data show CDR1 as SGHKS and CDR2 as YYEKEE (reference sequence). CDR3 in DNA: TGTGCCAGCACCCCCTCGGGGCAGCGCAATGAGCAGTTCTTC. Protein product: CASTPSGQRNEQFF.

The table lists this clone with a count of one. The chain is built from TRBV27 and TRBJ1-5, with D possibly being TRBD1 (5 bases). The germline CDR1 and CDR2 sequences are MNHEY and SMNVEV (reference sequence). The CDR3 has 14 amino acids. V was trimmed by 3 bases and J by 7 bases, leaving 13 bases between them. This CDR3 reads CASSFGREGQPQHF. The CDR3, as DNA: TGTGCCAGCAGTTTCGGCAGGGAGGGACAGCCCCAGCATTTT.

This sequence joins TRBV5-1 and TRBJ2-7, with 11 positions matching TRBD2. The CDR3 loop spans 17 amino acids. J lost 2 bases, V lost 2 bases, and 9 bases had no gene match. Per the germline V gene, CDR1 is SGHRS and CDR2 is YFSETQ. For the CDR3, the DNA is TGCGCCAGCAGCTTTTTCCTAGCGGGAGGTGTGACCTACGAGCAGTACTTC. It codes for CASSFFLAGGVTYEQYF.

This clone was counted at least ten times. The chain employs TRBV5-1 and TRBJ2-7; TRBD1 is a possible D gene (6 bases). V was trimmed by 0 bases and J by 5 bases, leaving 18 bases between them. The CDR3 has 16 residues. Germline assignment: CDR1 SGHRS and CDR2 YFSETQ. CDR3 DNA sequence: TGCGCCAGCAGCTTGGGGGACCGGGACACAGTACACGAGCAGTACTTC. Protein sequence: CASSLGDRDTVHEQYF.

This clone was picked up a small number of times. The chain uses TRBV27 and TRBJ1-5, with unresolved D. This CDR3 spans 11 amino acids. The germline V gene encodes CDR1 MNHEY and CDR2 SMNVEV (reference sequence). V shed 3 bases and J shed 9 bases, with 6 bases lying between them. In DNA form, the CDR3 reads TGTGCCAGCAGTTTCCCTGGGCCCCAGCATTTT. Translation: CASSFPGPQHF.

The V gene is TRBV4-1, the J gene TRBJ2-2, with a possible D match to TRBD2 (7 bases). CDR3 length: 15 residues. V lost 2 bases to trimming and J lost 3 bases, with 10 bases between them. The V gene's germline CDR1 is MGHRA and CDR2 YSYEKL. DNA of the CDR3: TGCGCCAGCAGCCAACGGGGGGCCGACACCGGGGAGCTGTTTTTT. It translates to CASSQRGADTGELFF.

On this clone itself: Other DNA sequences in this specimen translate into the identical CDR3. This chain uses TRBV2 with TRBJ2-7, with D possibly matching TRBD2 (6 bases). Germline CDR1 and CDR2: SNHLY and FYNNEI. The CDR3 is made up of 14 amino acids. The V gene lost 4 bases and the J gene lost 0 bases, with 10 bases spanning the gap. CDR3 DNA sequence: TGTGCCAGCAGTGGCCAGCGGGCCTCCTACGAGCAGTACTTC. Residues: CASSGQRASYEQYF.

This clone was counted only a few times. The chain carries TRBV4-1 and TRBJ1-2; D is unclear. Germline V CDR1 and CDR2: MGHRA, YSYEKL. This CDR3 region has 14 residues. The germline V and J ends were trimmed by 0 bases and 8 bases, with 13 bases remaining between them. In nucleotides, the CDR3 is TGCGCCAGCAGCCAAGACCGAAGCTTGGGAGGCTACACCTTC. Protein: CASSQDRSLGGYTF.

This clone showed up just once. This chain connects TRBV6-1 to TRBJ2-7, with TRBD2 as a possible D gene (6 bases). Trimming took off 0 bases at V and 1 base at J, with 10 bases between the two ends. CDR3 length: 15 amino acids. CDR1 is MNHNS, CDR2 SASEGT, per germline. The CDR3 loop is CASSEAPTSSYEQYF. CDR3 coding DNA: TGTGCCAGCAGTGAAGCTCCGACTAGTTCCTACGAGCAGTACTTC.

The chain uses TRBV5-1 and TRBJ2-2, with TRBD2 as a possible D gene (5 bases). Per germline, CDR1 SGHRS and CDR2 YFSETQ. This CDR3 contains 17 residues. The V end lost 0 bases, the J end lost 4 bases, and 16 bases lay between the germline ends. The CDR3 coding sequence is TGCGCCAGCAGCTTGGCCCCAACGGGAAGGGCCACCGGGGAGCTGTTTTTT. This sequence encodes CASSLAPTGRATGELFF.

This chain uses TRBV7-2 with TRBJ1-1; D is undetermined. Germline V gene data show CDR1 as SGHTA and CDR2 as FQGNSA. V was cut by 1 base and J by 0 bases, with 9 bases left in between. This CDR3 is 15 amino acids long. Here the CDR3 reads CASSLGAQMNTEAFF. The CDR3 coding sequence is TGTGCCAGCAGCTTAGGGGCACAGATGAACACTGAAGCTTTCTTT. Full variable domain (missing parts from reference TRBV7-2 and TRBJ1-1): GAGVSQSPSNKVTEKGKDVELRCDPISGHTALYWYRQSLGQGLEFLIYFQGNSAPDKSGLPSDRFSAERTGGSVSTLTIQRTQQEDSAVYLCASSLGAQMNTEAFFGQGTRLTVV.

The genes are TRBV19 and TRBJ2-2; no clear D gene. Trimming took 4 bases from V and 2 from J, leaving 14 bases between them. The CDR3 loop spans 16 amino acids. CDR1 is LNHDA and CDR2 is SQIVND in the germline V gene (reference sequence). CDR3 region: CASSTPLGLNTGELFF. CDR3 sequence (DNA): TGTGCCAGTAGTACGCCTCTTGGGCTAAACACCGGGGAGCTGTTTTTT.

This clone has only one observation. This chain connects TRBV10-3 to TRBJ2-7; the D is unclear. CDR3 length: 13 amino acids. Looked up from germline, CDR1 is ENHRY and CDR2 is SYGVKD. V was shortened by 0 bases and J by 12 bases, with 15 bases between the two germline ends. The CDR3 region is CAISESKGQVLYF. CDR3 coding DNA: TGTGCCATCAGTGAGTCGAAGGGCCAGGTGTTGTACTTC.